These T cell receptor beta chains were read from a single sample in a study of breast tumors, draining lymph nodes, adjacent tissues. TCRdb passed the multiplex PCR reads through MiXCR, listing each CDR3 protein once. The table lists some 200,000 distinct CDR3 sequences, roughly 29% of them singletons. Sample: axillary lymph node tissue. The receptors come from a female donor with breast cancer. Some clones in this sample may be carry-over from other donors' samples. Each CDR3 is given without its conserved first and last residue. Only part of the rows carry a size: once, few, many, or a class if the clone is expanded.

cdr3_aa: SVESGRGNEQF; j_call: TRBJ2-1; clone_size: .; v_call: TRBV29-1
cdr3_aa: ASRHPAGELF; j_call: TRBJ2-2; clone_size: few; v_call: TRBV12-3/TRBV12-4
cdr3_aa: ATMDTSENEQF; j_call: TRBJ2-1; clone_size: many; v_call: TRBV24-1
cdr3_aa: ASSYSSPSSVDTQY; j_call: TRBJ2-3; clone_size: many; v_call: TRBV6-6
cdr3_aa: ASSLVDGGGADTQY; j_call: TRBJ2-3; clone_size: .; v_call: TRBV7-8
cdr3_aa: SARDYRGRYEQY; j_call: TRBJ2-7; clone_size: many; v_call: TRBV20-1
cdr3_aa: ASSEVVAAGEQY; j_call: TRBJ2-7; clone_size: many; v_call: TRBV6-1
cdr3_aa: ASRSSTNTGELF; j_call: TRBJ2-2; clone_size: many; v_call: TRBV2
cdr3_aa: ASSLRLVSDTQY; j_call: TRBJ2-3; clone_size: .; v_call: TRBV3-1
cdr3_aa: AWSGDPSNWGYT; j_call: TRBJ1-2; clone_size: .; v_call: TRBV30
cdr3_aa: SVSGRAYEQY; j_call: TRBJ2-7; clone_size: many; v_call: TRBV20-1
cdr3_aa: ASSPTANTEAL; j_call: TRBJ1-1; clone_size: .; v_call: TRBV7-9
cdr3_aa: ASSPRFGGRNTIY; j_call: TRBJ1-3; clone_size: .; v_call: TRBV19
cdr3_aa: GIRGIHYYEQY; j_call: TRBJ2-7; clone_size: many; v_call: TRBV19
cdr3_aa: ASSYTHLRLAGANEQY; j_call: TRBJ2-7; clone_size: .; v_call: TRBV6-2/TRBV6-3
cdr3_aa: ATSRDEAGGSPLH; j_call: TRBJ1-6; clone_size: .; v_call: TRBV15
cdr3_aa: AWGGQLNTEAF; j_call: TRBJ1-1; clone_size: .; v_call: TRBV30
cdr3_aa: ASSLERTGGNYGYT; j_call: TRBJ1-2; clone_size: many; v_call: TRBV5-1
cdr3_aa: ASSENTMNTEAF; j_call: TRBJ1-1; clone_size: .; v_call: TRBV6-1
cdr3_aa: ASSRPKETQY; j_call: TRBJ2-5; clone_size: many; v_call: TRBV7-2
cdr3_aa: ASRKGQVGNTIY; j_call: TRBJ1-3; clone_size: many; v_call: TRBV28
cdr3_aa: ASSSGLAGGRGEQF; j_call: TRBJ2-1; clone_size: many; v_call: TRBV11-3
cdr3_aa: ASSDGDYEQY; j_call: TRBJ2-7; clone_size: many; v_call: TRBV27
cdr3_aa: SAATSGYQETQY; j_call: TRBJ2-5; clone_size: many; v_call: TRBV20-1
cdr3_aa: ASSLRVQETQY; j_call: TRBJ2-5; clone_size: many; v_call: TRBV12-3/TRBV12-4
cdr3_aa: ASSLGTWETQY; j_call: TRBJ2-5; clone_size: many; v_call: TRBV5-1
cdr3_aa: SARAVLERQF; j_call: TRBJ2-1; clone_size: .; v_call: TRBV20-1
cdr3_aa: ASSRAGGPNQPQH; j_call: TRBJ1-5; clone_size: .; v_call: TRBV2
cdr3_aa: SVVSYLGDDEQY; j_call: TRBJ2-7; clone_size: .; v_call: TRBV29-1
cdr3_aa: ASSRAWDSNQPQH; j_call: TRBJ1-5; clone_size: many; v_call: TRBV4-2
cdr3_aa: AGSLGASSSYEQY; j_call: TRBJ2-7; clone_size: .; v_call: TRBV5-6
cdr3_aa: ASSFSGEETQY; j_call: TRBJ2-5; clone_size: many; v_call: TRBV12-3/TRBV12-4
cdr3_aa: ASSPSGEDTQY; j_call: TRBJ2-3; clone_size: many; v_call: TRBV7-9
cdr3_aa: ASSGRVAADELF; j_call: TRBJ2-2; clone_size: .; v_call: TRBV5-4
cdr3_aa: ASSPLGRGRGGANVLT; j_call: TRBJ2-6; clone_size: many; v_call: TRBV7-3
cdr3_aa: ASSLGGLRGLGGNTIY; j_call: TRBJ1-3; clone_size: .; v_call: TRBV7-6
cdr3_aa: ATSRDRDRGKEKLF; j_call: TRBJ1-4; clone_size: many; v_call: TRBV15
cdr3_aa: SASPILARDTQY; j_call: TRBJ2-3; clone_size: many; v_call: TRBV20-1
cdr3_aa: ASSPRLTDTQY; j_call: TRBJ2-3; clone_size: .; v_call: TRBV18
cdr3_aa: ASSLQRGGQGDTQY; j_call: TRBJ2-3; clone_size: .; v_call: TRBV5-5
cdr3_aa: ASQTSRNEQF; j_call: TRBJ2-1; clone_size: many; v_call: TRBV11-2
cdr3_aa: ASSEKGQGAHNEQY; j_call: TRBJ2-7; clone_size: few; v_call: TRBV6-1
cdr3_aa: ASSEGEGQGSYEQY; j_call: TRBJ2-7; clone_size: many; v_call: TRBV2
cdr3_aa: ASSVQGPRQPQH; j_call: TRBJ1-5; clone_size: many; v_call: TRBV2
cdr3_aa: ASSRDRGRGNEKLF; j_call: TRBJ1-4; clone_size: .; v_call: TRBV6-5
cdr3_aa: ASLDRNYGYT; j_call: TRBJ1-2; clone_size: many; v_call: TRBV19
cdr3_aa: ASSLVTLGARIYGQY; j_call: TRBJ2-7; clone_size: .; v_call: TRBV7-8
cdr3_aa: ASSRGQGGNSPLH; j_call: TRBJ1-6; clone_size: once; v_call: TRBV14
cdr3_aa: ASSLEGDAYT; j_call: TRBJ1-2; clone_size: .; v_call: TRBV11-2